This T cell receptor beta chain was identified in a study of blood T cell repertoires in COVID-19. Across the study: Whether acute or convalescent, the COVID-19 samples came from the United States, Italy and Spain. PBMCs, B-cell-depleted T cells, or T cells provided the cDNA or gDNA that made up the material.

V was cut by 7 bases and J by 5 bases, with 14 bases left in between. Per the germline V gene, CDR1 is SNHLY and CDR2 is FYNNEI. The length of the CDR3 is 13 residues. Methods used by the authors: The assay estimated nucleated cells by amplifying reference gene primers. This table comes from immunoSEQ multiplex PCR, and its TCRdb copy is limited to in-frame clones, with some not included. The DNA was the basis for D and trimming; V, J and clone size are from that table. The table lists more than 150,000 clones, about 75% of them singletons. This clone came up a few times. The chain joins TRBV2 to TRBJ1-1; D call uncertain. The sequenced material came from peripheral blood. This sequence was found in a woman in her 70s with acute or convalescent COVID-19. The CDR3 here is CASMYYSGTEAFF. Here the CDR3 DNA reads TGTGCCAGCATGTATTATAGCGGGACTGAAGCTTTCTTT.